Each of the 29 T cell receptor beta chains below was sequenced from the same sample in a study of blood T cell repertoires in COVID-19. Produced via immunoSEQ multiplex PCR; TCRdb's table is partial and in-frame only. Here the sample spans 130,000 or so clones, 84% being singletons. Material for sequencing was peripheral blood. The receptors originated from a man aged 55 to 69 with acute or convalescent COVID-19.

CDR3 residues: CASSEWGLSGANVLTF. The CDR3 DNA reads TGTGCCAGCAGTGAATGGGGGCTATCCGGGGCCAACGTCCTGACTTTC. The rearrangement links TRBV25-1 to TRBJ2-6; a possible D gene is TRBD1 (6 bases). V was shortened by 1 base and J by 4 bases, with 11 bases between the two germline ends. This CDR3 comprises 16 residues. Germline CDR1 reads MGHDK; CDR2 reads SYGVNS.

The CDR3 DNA reads as TGTGCCAGCAGTTCGGGACTAGCGCCAGCCTACGAGCAGTACTTC. Its translation is CASSSGLAPAYEQYF. V and J are TRBV27 and TRBJ2-7, with 10 bases that match TRBD2. Germline CDR1 reads MNHEY; CDR2 reads SMNVEV (reference sequence). With V trimmed by 4 bases and J by 2 bases, 5 bases remained unmatched. The CDR3 is 15 amino acids.

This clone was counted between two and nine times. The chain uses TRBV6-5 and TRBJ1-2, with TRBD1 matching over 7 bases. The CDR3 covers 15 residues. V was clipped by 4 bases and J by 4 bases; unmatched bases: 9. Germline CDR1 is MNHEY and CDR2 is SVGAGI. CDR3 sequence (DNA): TGTGCCAGCAGTTCGAGACAGGGTGACACCTATGGCTACACCTTC. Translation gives CASSSRQGDTYGYTF.

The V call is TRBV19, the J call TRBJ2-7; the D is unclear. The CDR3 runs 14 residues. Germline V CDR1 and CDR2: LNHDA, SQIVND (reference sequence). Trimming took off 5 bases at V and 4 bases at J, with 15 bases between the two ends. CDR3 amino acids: CASSAQNSRYEQYF. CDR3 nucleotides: TGTGCCAGTAGTGCTCAAAATTCTAGGTACGAGCAGTACTTC.

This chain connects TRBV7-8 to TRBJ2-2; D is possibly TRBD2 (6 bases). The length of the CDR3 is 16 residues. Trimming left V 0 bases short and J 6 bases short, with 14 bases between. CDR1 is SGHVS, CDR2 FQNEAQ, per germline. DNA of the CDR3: TGTGCCAGCAGCTTAGCGGTAGGCGGGAATCCCGGGGAGCTGTTTTTT. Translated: CASSLAVGGNPGELFF.

The CDR3 region is CASSHPRQSSYEQYF. The DNA of the CDR3 is TGCGCCAGCAGTCACCCCAGACAGTCTTCCTACGAGCAGTACTTC. V is TRBV4-1 and J is TRBJ2-7, with D maybe TRBD1 (5 bases). CDR3 length: 15 residues. V lost 6 bases and J 1 base, leaving 16 bases between the germline ends. Germline-derived CDR1 and CDR2 are MGHRA and YSYEKL.

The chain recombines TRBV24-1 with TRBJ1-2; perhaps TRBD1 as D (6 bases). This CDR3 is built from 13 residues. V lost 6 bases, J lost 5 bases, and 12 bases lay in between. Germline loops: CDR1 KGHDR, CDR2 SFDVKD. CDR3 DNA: TGTGCCACCAGTCGGACAGCCGATTATGGCTACACCTTC. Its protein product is CATSRTADYGYTF.

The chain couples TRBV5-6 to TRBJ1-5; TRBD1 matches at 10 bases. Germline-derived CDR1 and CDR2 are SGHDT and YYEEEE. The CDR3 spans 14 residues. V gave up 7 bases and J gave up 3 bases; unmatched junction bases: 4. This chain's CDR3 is CASSGTGVNQPQHF. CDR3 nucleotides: TGTGCCAGCTCCGGGACAGGGGTCAATCAGCCCCAGCATTTT.

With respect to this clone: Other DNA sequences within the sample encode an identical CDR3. Here the CDR3 reads CASSTGQGTEAFF. As DNA, the CDR3 is TGTGCCAGCAGCACGGGACAGGGGACTGAAGCTTTCTTT. The V and J genes are TRBV7-7 and TRBJ1-1; 10 nucleotides match TRBD1. In germline, CDR1 is SSHAT, CDR2 FNYEAQ (reference sequence). The CDR3 loop spans 13 amino acids. Trimming cost V 5 bases and J 5 bases; bases outside gene matches: 2.

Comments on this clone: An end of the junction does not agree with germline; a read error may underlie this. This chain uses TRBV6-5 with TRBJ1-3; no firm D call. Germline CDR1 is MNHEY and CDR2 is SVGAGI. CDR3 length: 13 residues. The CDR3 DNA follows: TGTGCCAGCAGGGCCCAAGGATTGGCGGGCCCGGGCTTT. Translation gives CASRAQGLAGPGF.

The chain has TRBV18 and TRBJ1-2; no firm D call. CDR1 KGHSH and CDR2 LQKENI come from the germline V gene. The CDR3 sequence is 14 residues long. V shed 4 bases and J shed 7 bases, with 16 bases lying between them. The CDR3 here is CASSLLNGPTGYTF. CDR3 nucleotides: TGTGCCAGCTCACTTCTAAATGGGCCCACTGGCTACACCTTC. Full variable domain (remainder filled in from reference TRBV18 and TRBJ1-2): NAGVMQNPRHLVRRRGQEARLRCSPMKGHSHVYWYRQLPEEGLKFMVYLQKENIIDESGMPKERFSAEFPKEGPSILRIQQVVRGDSAAYFCASSLLNGPTGYTFGSGTRLTVV.

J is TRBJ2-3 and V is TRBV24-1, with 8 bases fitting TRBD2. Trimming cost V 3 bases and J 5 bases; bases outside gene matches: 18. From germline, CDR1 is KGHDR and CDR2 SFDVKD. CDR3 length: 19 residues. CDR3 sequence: CATSDPSVGVAGGRDTQYF. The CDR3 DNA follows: TGTGCCACCAGTGATCCGTCCGTAGGAGTTGCGGGGGGCCGAGATACGCAGTATTTT.

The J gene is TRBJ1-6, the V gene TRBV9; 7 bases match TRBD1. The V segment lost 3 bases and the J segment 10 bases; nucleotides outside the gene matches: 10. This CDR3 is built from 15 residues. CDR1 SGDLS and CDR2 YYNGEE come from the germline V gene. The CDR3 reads CASSARDSVGSPLHF. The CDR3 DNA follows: TGTGCCAGCAGCGCCCGGGACAGTGTTGGGTCACCCCTCCACTTT.

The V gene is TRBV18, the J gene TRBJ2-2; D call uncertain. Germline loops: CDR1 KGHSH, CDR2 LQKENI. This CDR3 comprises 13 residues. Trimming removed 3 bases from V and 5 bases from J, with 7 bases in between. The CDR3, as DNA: TGTGCCAGCTCACCCTCACATACCGGGGAGCTGTTTTTT. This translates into CASSPSHTGELFF. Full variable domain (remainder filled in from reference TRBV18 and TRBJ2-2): NAGVMQNPRHLVRRRGQEARLRCSPMKGHSHVYWYRQLPEEGLKFMVYLQKENIIDESGMPKERFSAEFPKEGPSILRIQQVVRGDSAAYFCASSPSHTGELFFGEGSRLTVL.

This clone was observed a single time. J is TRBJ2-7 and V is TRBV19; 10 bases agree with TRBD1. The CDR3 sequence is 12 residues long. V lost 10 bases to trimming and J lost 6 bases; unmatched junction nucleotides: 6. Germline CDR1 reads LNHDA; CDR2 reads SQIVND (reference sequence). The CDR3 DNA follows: TGTGCCACCTCCGGGACAGGGGCCGAGCAGTACTTC. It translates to CATSGTGAEQYF. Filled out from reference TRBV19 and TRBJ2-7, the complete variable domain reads DGGITQSPKYLFRKEGQNVTLSCEQNLNHDAMYWYRQDPGQGLRLIYYSQIVNDFQKGDIAEGYSVSREKKESFPLTVTSAQKNPTAFYLCATSGTGAEQYFGPGTRLTVT.

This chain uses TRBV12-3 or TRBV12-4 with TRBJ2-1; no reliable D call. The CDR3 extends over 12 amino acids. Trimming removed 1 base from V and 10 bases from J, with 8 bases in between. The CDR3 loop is CASSLDFREQFF. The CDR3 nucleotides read TGTGCCAGCAGTTTAGATTTCAGGGAGCAGTTCTTC.

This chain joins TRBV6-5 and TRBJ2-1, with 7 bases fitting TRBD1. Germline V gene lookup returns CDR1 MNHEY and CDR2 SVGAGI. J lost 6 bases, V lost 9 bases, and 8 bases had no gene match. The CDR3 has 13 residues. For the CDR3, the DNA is TGTGCCAGGCCGACAGGGTATCGCAATGAGCAGTTCTTC. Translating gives CARPTGYRNEQFF.

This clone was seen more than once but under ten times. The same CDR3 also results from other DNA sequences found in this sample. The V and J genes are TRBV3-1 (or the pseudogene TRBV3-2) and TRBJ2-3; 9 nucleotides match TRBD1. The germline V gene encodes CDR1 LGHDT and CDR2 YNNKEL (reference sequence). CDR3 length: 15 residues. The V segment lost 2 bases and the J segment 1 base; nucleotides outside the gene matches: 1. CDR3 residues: CASSQTGGGTDTQYF. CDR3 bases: TGTGCCAGCAGCCAAACAGGGGGCGGCACAGATACGCAGTATTTT.

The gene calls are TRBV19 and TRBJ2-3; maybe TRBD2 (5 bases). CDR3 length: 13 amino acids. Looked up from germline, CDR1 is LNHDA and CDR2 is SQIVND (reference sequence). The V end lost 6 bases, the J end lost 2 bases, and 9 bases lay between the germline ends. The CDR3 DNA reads TGTGCCAGTAGAAGGGAGTTCACAGATACGCAGTATTTT. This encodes CASRREFTDTQYF. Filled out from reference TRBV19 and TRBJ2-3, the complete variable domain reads DGGITQSPKYLFRKEGQNVTLSCEQNLNHDAMYWYRQDPGQGLRLIYYSQIVNDFQKGDIAEGYSVSREKKESFPLTVTSAQKNPTAFYLCASRREFTDTQYFGPGTRLTVL.

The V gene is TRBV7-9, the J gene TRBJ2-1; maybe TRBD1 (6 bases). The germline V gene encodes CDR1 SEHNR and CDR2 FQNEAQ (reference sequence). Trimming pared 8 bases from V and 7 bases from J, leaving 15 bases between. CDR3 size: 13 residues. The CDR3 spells CASGWAGVNEQFF. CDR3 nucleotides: TGTGCCAGCGGGTGGGCAGGGGTGAATGAGCAGTTCTTC.

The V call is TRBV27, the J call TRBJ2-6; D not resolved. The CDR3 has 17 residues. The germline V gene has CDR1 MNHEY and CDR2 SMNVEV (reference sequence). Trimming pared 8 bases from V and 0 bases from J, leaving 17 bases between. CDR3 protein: CASGPVSFSSGANVLTF. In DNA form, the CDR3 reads TGTGCCAGCGGGCCTGTTTCTTTTAGCTCTGGGGCCAACGTCCTGACTTTC.

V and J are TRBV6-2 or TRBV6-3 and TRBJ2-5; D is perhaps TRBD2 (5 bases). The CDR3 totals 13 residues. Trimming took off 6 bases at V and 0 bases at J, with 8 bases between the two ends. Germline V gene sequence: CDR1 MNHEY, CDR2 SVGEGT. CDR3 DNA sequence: TGTGCCAGCAGCCCGGACTACCAAGAGACCCAGTACTTC. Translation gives CASSPDYQETQYF.

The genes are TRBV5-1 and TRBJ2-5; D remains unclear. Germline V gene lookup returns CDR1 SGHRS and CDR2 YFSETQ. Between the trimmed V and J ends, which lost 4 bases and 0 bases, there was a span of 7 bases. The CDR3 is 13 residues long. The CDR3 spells CASSAENQETQYF. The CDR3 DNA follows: TGCGCCAGCAGCGCTGAGAACCAAGAGACCCAGTACTTC.

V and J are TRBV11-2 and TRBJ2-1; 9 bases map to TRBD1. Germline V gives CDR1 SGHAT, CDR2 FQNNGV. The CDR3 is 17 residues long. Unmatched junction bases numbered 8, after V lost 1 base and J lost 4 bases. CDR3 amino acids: CASSLGLQGAPYNEQFF. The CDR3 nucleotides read TGTGCCAGCAGCTTAGGCCTACAGGGGGCGCCTTACAATGAGCAGTTCTTC.

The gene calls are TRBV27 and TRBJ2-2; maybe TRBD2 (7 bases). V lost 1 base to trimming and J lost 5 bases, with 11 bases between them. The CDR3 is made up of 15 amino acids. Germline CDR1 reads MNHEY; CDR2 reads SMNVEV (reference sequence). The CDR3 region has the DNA TGTGCCAGCAGTTTATTCGGGGGGCTGACCGGGGAGCTGTTTTTT. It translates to CASSLFGGLTGELFF.

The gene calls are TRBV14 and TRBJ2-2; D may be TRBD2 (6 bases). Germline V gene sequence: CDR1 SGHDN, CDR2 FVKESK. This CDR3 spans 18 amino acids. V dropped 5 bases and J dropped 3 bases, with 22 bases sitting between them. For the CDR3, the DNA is TGTGCCAGCAGCACGATCGGCCGGGAGCGGGCGTACACCGGGGAGCTGTTTTTT. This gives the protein CASSTIGRERAYTGELFF.

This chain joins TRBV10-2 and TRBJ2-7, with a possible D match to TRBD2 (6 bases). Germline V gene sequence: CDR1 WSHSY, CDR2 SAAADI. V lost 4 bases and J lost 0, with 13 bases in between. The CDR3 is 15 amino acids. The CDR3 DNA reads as TGCGCCAGCAGTGTGAATAGCGGAGGCTCCTACGAGCAGTACTTC. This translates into CASSVNSGGSYEQYF.

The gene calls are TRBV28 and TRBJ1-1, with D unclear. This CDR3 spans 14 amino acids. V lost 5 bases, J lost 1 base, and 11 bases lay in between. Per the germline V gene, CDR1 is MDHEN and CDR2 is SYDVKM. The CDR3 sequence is CASSAPAGNTEAFF. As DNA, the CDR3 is TGTGCCAGCAGTGCTCCTGCCGGGAACACTGAAGCTTTCTTT.

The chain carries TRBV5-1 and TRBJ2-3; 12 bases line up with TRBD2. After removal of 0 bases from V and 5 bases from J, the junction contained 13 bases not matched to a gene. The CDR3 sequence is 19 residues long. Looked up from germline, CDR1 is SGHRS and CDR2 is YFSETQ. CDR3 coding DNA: TGCGCCAGCAGCTTGGGGCTAGCGGGAGGGTCGGTCGTTGGAGATACGCAGTATTTT. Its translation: CASSLGLAGGSVVGDTQYF.